Below, 9 T cell receptor beta chains from the same sample are listed, as sequenced in a study of blood T cell repertoires in COVID-19. The table came from immunoSEQ multiplex PCR; TCRdb's copy has only in-frame clones and leaves some out. The data hold 220,000 or so clones, with nearly 90% observed a single time. The sequencing sample was made of PBMCs or T cells enriched from blood (not recorded which). The receptor set was obtained from a man aged 25-40 years who had been exposed to COVID-19.

This chain uses TRBV3-1 (or the pseudogene TRBV3-2) with TRBJ1-6, with D maybe TRBD1 (5 bases). The CDR3 runs 20 residues. Per germline, CDR1 LGHDT and CDR2 YNNKEL (reference sequence). Trimming cost V 4 bases and J 4 bases, with 26 bases left between them. The CDR3 protein is CASSPTPCGQGGDYNSPLHF. CDR3 DNA: TGTGCCAGCAGCCCAACACCCTGTGGTCAGGGAGGGGATTATAATTCACCCCTCCACTTT.

The gene calls are TRBV10-2 and TRBJ2-7; 14 bases align to TRBD2. The germline V gene encodes CDR1 WSHSY and CDR2 SAAADI. CDR3 length: 16 residues. Trimming took 6 bases from V and 7 from J; bases not matched to a gene: 11. As DNA, the CDR3 is TGCGCCAGCAGGACTAGCGGGGGGGGCGAGCGAGAAGAGCAGTACTTC. It codes for CASRTSGGGEREEQYF.

The V and J genes are TRBV27 and TRBJ2-2; a possible D gene is TRBD1 (5 bases). Trimming shortened V by 6 bases and J by 4 bases, and 18 bases separated the two germline ends. The germline gives CDR1 MNHEY, CDR2 SMNVEV (reference sequence). This CDR3 comprises 16 residues. For the CDR3, the DNA is TGTGCCAGCAGCCCCCAGGGCAGGGTCTCCACCGGGGAGCTGTTTTTT. It encodes CASSPQGRVSTGELFF.

This chain links TRBV7-9 with TRBJ2-1; 7 bases fit TRBD2. Germline loops: CDR1 SEHNR, CDR2 FQNEAQ (reference sequence). After removal of 1 base from V and 8 bases from J, the junction contained 11 bases not matched to a gene. The CDR3 sequence is 16 residues long. CDR3 sequence reads: CASSLGLTGGSYEQFF. As DNA, the CDR3 is TGTGCCAGCAGCTTAGGTCTTACCGGGGGGTCCTATGAGCAGTTCTTC. The whole variable domain, filled in from reference TRBV7-9 and TRBJ2-1, reads DTGVSQNPRHKITKRGQNVTFRCDPISEHNRLYWYRQTLGQGPEFLTYFQNEAQLEKSRLLSDRFSAERPKGSFSTLEIQRTEQGDSAMYLCASSLGLTGGSYEQFFGPGTRLTVL.

The chain carries TRBV5-4 and TRBJ2-7; possible D gene TRBD1, 8 bases. Germline V lookup: CDR1 SGHNT, CDR2 YYREEE (reference sequence). The CDR3 contains 12 residues. The germline V and J ends were trimmed by 10 bases and 6 bases, with 17 bases remaining between them. CDR3 sequence reads: CAGQGGDSEQYF. CDR3 sequence (DNA): TGTGCCGGACAGGGAGGGGACTCCGAGCAGTACTTC.

J is TRBJ2-3 and V is TRBV5-1; maybe TRBD2 (5 bases). The V gene's germline CDR1 is SGHRS and CDR2 YFSETQ. The V end lost 0 bases, the J end lost 0 bases, and 8 bases lay between the germline ends. The CDR3 length is 15 residues. CDR3 in amino acids: CASSLGSGSTDTQYF. The CDR3 DNA follows: TGCGCCAGCAGCTTGGGTTCGGGGAGCACAGATACGCAGTATTTT.

The CDR3 DNA sequence: TGTGCCAGCAGCATTCGGACTAGAAGCAATGAGCAGTTCTTC. Its protein is CASSIRTRSNEQFF. The rearrangement joins TRBV7-4 to TRBJ2-1, with TRBD2 matching over 7 bases. CDR1 is SGHVT, CDR2 SQSDAQ, per germline. This CDR3 is built from 14 residues. J gave up 6 bases and V 5 bases, and 7 bases lay outside the gene matches.

The V call is TRBV11-3, the J call TRBJ2-5; no reliable D call. This CDR3 spans 13 amino acids. The V gene lost 1 base and the J gene lost 1 base, with 4 bases spanning the gap. CDR1 and CDR2 from the germline V gene are SGHNT and YENEEA. The CDR3 spells CASSLGAQETQYF. The CDR3 DNA sequence: TGTGCCAGCAGCTTAGGGGCCCAAGAGACCCAGTACTTC.

The rearrangement uses TRBV6-5 and TRBJ1-2; D is unclear. The V gene's germline CDR1 is MNHEY and CDR2 SVGAGI. Trimming removed 0 bases at V and 8 bases at J, with 13 bases between. This CDR3 region has 14 residues. The CDR3 DNA reads as TGTGCCAGCAGTTACTCGAAGGTTGGGAGGGGCTACACCTTC. It translates to CASSYSKVGRGYTF.